These 29 T cell receptor beta chains share one sample of origin, sequenced in a study of tissue T cells after allogeneic stem cell transplantation. Using immunoSEQ multiplex PCR, the repertoire was profiled, and TCRdb retains in-frame clones only, with some absent. The sample yields around 50,000 clones, around 70% seen once. The sequenced material came from sorted cells pooled from one or two spleens. The receptors were sampled from a pool of C57BL/6 mice in good health.

In regard to this clone: Gene names are mouse gene names. The observed sequence ends 1 residue before the CDR3 terminus, with the missing tail filled in from the germline J gene. V and J are TRBV2 and TRBJ1-4; 11 bases map to TRBD1. V lost 0 bases, J lost 3 bases, and 0 bases stayed unmatched. The CDR3 contains 16 residues. CDR1 is LGHNA, CDR2 YSYQKL, per germline. CDR3 amino acids: CASSQEGQGANERLFF. The sequenced CDR3 bases are TGTGCCAGCAGCCAAGAGGGACAGGGGGCCAACGAAAGATTATTT.

With regard to this clone: The gene symbols are mouse symbols. CDR3 DNA, as far as it was read: TGTGCCAGCAGTCTGGGCAGGGCTGAACAGTAC. This gives the protein CASSLGRAEQY. The CDR3, in full, reads CASSLGRAEQYF. The gene calls are TRBV26 and TRBJ2-7; D is possibly TRBD1 (5 bases). Coverage ceases 1 residue before the CDR3 finishes, and the germline J gene fills in the end. The germline V gene encodes CDR1 KGHPV and CDR2 FQNQEV (reference sequence). V lost 2 bases and J 6 bases, leaving 8 bases between the germline ends. The CDR3 runs to 12 residues.

Notes on this clone: The listed genes are named as in mouse. The read is 1 residue too short to cover the CDR3 end, so that end is filled in from the germline J gene. The J gene is TRBJ1-2, the V gene TRBV13-2, with 8 positions matching TRBD1. This CDR3 comprises 14 residues. Per germline, CDR1 NNHNN and CDR2 SYGAGS (reference sequence). The V and J ends lost 3 bases and 1 base, in that order; junction bases with no gene match: 2. The part of the CDR3 DNA that was read is TGTGCCAGCGGTGGGACAGGGATAAACTCCGACTACACC. Protein sequence: CASGGTGINSDYT. In full, the CDR3 reads CASGGTGINSDYTF.

Concerning this clone: Each gene name is a mouse one. Read coverage stops 1 residue before the CDR3 terminus; the germline J gene supplies the remainder. J is TRBJ2-4 and V is TRBV26; D call uncertain. CDR1 is KGHPV and CDR2 is FQNQEV in the germline V gene (reference sequence). The CDR3 covers 12 residues. Trimming took off 4 bases at V and 1 base at J, with 3 bases between the two ends. CDR3 bases read: TGTGCCAGCAGTCGGGGTCAAAACACCTTGTAC. It encodes CASSRGQNTLY. The entire CDR3 reads CASSRGQNTLYF.

This clone has only a few counts. Gene names are the mouse ones. The sequence runs out 1 residue before the end of the CDR3; the remainder is reconstructed from the germline J gene. The rearrangement links TRBV5 to TRBJ2-7, with TRBD1 matching over 12 bases. CDR1 is LGHNA and CDR2 is YNLKQL in the germline V gene (reference sequence). Unmatched junction bases numbered 1, after V lost 1 base and J lost 6 bases. The CDR3 covers 14 residues. The CDR3 sequence: CASSQGDRGPEQYF. Incomplete CDR3 DNA: TGTGCCAGCAGCCAAGGGGACAGGGGGCCTGAACAGTAC.

This clone was detected only a few times. The germline and genes are mouse ones. The read terminates 1 residue ahead of where the CDR3 ends, so the germline J gene completes it. V and J are TRBV20 and TRBJ2-7; 9 bases match TRBD1. Germline assignment: CDR1 GFQATS and CDR2 STVNSAI. CDR3 size: 13 residues. The V gene end was trimmed by 1 base and the J gene end by 4 bases; junction bases not matched to a gene: 2. The DNA read from the CDR3 is TGTGGTGCTAGGGTGGACAGGGGATATGAACAGTAC. Translating it yields CGARVDRGYEQY. The CDR3 as a whole reads CGARVDRGYEQYF.

Comments on this clone: Mouse gene names and germline throughout. The read stops 1 residue short of the end of the CDR3; the missing end is completed from the germline J gene. Within the sample, other DNA sequences also encode this same CDR3. The J gene is TRBJ2-7, the V gene TRBV16; 10 positions agree with TRBD2. Germline CDR1 SGHSA, CDR2 FRNQAP. Trimming at V came to 3 bases and at J to 4 bases, leaving 0 bases not matched to a gene. This CDR3 comprises 13 residues. CDR3 region: CASSLTGGYEQYF. The sequenced CDR3 bases are TGTGCAAGCAGCTTGACTGGGGGGTATGAACAGTAC. Based on the CDR3 plus reference TRBV16 and TRBJ2-7, the full variable domain is NAGVIQTPRHKVTGKGQEATLWCEPISGHSAVFWYRQTIVQGLEFLTYFRNQAPIDDSGMPKERFSAQMPNQSHSTLKIQSTQPQDSAVYLCASSLTGGYEQYFGPGTRLTVL.

In its sample, this clone was seen a few times. The germline and genes are mouse ones. With the read ending 1 residue before the CDR3 end, the germline J gene is used to fill in that end. This rearrangement joins TRBV12-1 to TRBJ2-7, with D possibly TRBD2 on 6 matching bases. V was cut by 0 bases and J by 4 bases, with 6 bases left in between. The CDR3 extends over 12 amino acids. Germline assignment: CDR1 SGHSN and CDR2 HYEKVE. The sequenced CDR3 bases are TGTGCCAGCTCTCTCACTGGGTATGAACAGTAC. This gives the protein CASSLTGYEQY. The full CDR3 protein is CASSLTGYEQYF. Complete variable domain (other parts from reference TRBV12-1 and TRBJ2-7): DSGVVQSPRHIIKEKGGRSVLTCIPISGHSNVVWYQQTLGKELKFLIQHYEKVERDKGFLPSRFSVQQFDDYHSEMNMSALELEDSAMYFCASSLTGYEQYFGPGTRLTVL.

The count of this clone is one. Mouse gene names and germline throughout. The sequenced fragment ends 1 residue before the CDR3 boundary, so the rest is inferred from the germline J gene. The chain combines TRBV4 with TRBJ1-4, with 8 bases identical to TRBD1. The V gene end was trimmed by 3 bases and the J gene end by 7 bases; junction bases not matched to a gene: 4. The CDR3 is made up of 14 amino acids. Per the germline V gene, CDR1 is LGHDT and CDR2 is YNNKQL (reference sequence). The DNA read from the CDR3 is TGTGCCAGCAGCTATAAGGACAGGGTCGAAAGATTATTT. Protein product: CASSYKDRVERLF. From start to end, the CDR3 is CASSYKDRVERLFF. The variable domain in full, with the rest retrieved from reference TRBV4 and TRBJ1-4, is ETAVFQTPNYHVTQVGNEVSFNCKQTLGHDTMYWYKQDSKKLLKIMFSYNNKQLIVNETVPRRFSPQSSDKAHLNLRIKSVEPEDSAVYLCASSYKDRVERLFFGHGTKLSVL.

This clone was seen a handful of times. Genes and germline are mouse. The sequence runs out 1 residue before the end of the CDR3; the remainder is reconstructed from the germline J gene. V usage is TRBV4 and J usage is TRBJ2-7; 11 positions agree with TRBD2. CDR3 length: 15 residues. The V segment lost 4 bases and the J segment 7 bases; nucleotides outside the gene matches: 9. Germline values: CDR1 LGHDT, CDR2 YNNKQL (reference sequence). The CDR3 loop reads CASSSSLGGRWEQYF. CDR3 DNA, as far as it was read: TGTGCCAGCAGCTCCTCACTGGGGGGGCGTTGGGAACAGTAC.

In the case of this clone: Gene names denote mouse genes. The read ends 1 residue before the CDR3 terminus; that terminus is restored from the germline J gene. This chain joins TRBV2 and TRBJ2-3; D gene unclear. CDR1 LGHNA and CDR2 YSYQKL come from the germline V gene. The CDR3 length is 14 residues. V lost 0 bases, J lost 0 bases, and 4 bases lay in between. CDR3 DNA, as far as it was read: TGTGCCAGCAGCCAAGAGTCTAGTGCAGAAACGCTGTAT. It is translated as CASSQESSAETLY. The CDR3 in its entirety is CASSQESSAETLYF.

For this clone: Gene names and germline refer to mouse. The CDR3 end is not reached by the read, which stops 1 residue before it; the germline J gene fills it in. The rearrangement joins TRBV19 to TRBJ2-5; a possible D gene is TRBD1 (6 bases). CDR1 and CDR2 from the germline V gene are FNHDT and SITEND (reference sequence). Between the trimmed V and J ends, which lost 7 bases and 0 bases, there was a span of 9 bases. The CDR3 has 13 residues. Here the CDR3 reads CASGTINQDTQYF. The covered CDR3 bases are TGTGCCAGCGGGACAATTAACCAAGACACCCAGTAC. Together with reference TRBV19 and TRBJ2-5, the CDR3 gives the full variable domain: GGIITQTPKFLIGQEGQKLTLKCQQNFNHDTMYWYRQDSGKGLRLIYYSITENDLQKGDLSEGYDASREKKSSFSLTVTSAQKNEMAVFLCASGTINQDTQYFGPGTRLLVL.

A few counts support this clone. Mouse gene names and germline throughout. The read gets to within 1 residue of the CDR3 end, and the germline J gene fills in the rest. This chain connects TRBV14 to TRBJ2-7; D might be TRBD2 (7 bases). The germline V and J ends were trimmed by 2 bases and 4 bases, with 10 bases remaining between them. The germline V gene has CDR1 SGHDT and CDR2 FRDEAV. This CDR3 comprises 13 residues. The part of the CDR3 DNA that was read is TGTGCCAGCAGTTTGAGGGGGGCGTATGAACAGTAC. It codes for CASSLRGAYEQY. Given in full, the CDR3 is CASSLRGAYEQYF.

As concerns this clone: Gene names are mouse gene names. Sequencing ends 1 residue short of the CDR3 end; the germline J gene provides the rest. This chain uses TRBV13-2 with TRBJ2-4, with 8 bases aligning to TRBD2. The CDR3 contains 13 residues. J was trimmed by 4 bases and V by 3 bases; bases with no gene match: 1. From germline, CDR1 is NNHNN and CDR2 SYGAGS (reference sequence). Incomplete CDR3 DNA: TGTGCCAGCGGTGCACTGGGGGAAAACACCTTGTAC. This translates into CASGALGENTLY. The full CDR3 reads CASGALGENTLYF.

About this clone itself: Mouse names are used for the genes. Sequencing ends 1 residue short of the CDR3 end; the germline J gene provides the rest. The V call is TRBV13-2, the J call TRBJ2-4, with 9 nucleotides matching TRBD2. V shed 1 base and J 4 bases; nucleotides not matched to a gene: 1. The CDR3 is 14 residues long. Germline CDR1 reads NNHNN; CDR2 reads SYGAGS (reference sequence). Incomplete CDR3 DNA: TGTGCCAGCGGTGATTCTGGGGGGGAAAACACCTTGTAC. Amino acids: CASGDSGGENTLY. The whole CDR3 is CASGDSGGENTLYF.

For this clone: Genes here carry mouse names. CDR3 in amino acids: CASSRDWGGDTQYF. CDR3 DNA (partial): TGTGCCAGCTCTCGGGACTGGGGGGGCGACACCCAGTAC. The rearrangement links TRBV12-2 to TRBJ2-5, with 14 bases that match TRBD2. With the read ending 1 residue before the CDR3 end, the germline J gene is used to fill in that end. Germline values: CDR1 SGHLS, CDR2 HYDKME. Trimming at V came to 2 bases and at J to 6 bases, leaving 0 bases not matched to a gene. This CDR3 is 14 amino acids long.

Remarks on this clone: Mouse names are used for the genes. The read stops 1 residue short of the end of the CDR3; the missing end is completed from the germline J gene. The V call is TRBV13-2, the J call TRBJ1-3; D call uncertain. The germline gives CDR1 NNHNN, CDR2 SYGAGS (reference sequence). This CDR3 has 14 residues. V lost 1 base to trimming and J lost 3 bases, with 8 bases between them. The sequenced part of the CDR3 DNA is TGTGCCAGCGGTGATCTCACAGTTGGAAATACGCTCTAT. It is translated as CASGDLTVGNTLY. The entire CDR3 protein reads CASGDLTVGNTLYF.

As concerns this clone: Any gene name here is a mouse gene name. The read terminates 1 residue ahead of where the CDR3 ends, so the germline J gene completes it. V gene TRBV1 combines with J gene TRBJ1-5, with 7 bases matching TRBD1. CDR1 and CDR2 from the germline V gene are NSQYPW and LRSPGD (reference sequence). The V segment lost 4 bases and the J segment 0 bases; nucleotides outside the gene matches: 3. CDR3 length: 15 amino acids. CDR3 amino acids: CTCSGDRYNNQAPLF. CDR3 DNA (partial): TGCACCTGCAGTGGGGACAGATATAACAACCAGGCTCCGCTT.

A note on this clone: Genes here carry mouse names. The observed sequence ends 1 residue before the CDR3 terminus, with the missing tail filled in from the germline J gene. V gene TRBV13-1 combines with J gene TRBJ2-5; TRBD2 matches at 10 bases. Trimming cost V 0 bases and J 2 bases; bases outside gene matches: 0. Germline loops: CDR1 NSHNY, CDR2 SYGAGN. CDR3 length: 15 amino acids. CDR3 protein: CASSDAGGAQDTQYF. Incomplete CDR3 DNA: TGTGCCAGCAGTGATGCTGGGGGGGCCCAAGACACCCAGTAC.

As concerns this clone: Each gene name is a mouse one. The read terminates 1 residue ahead of where the CDR3 ends, so the germline J gene completes it. The chain carries TRBV31 and TRBJ2-5; 9 bases are shared with TRBD2. The germline V gene has CDR1 GKSSPN and CDR2 SITVG. V trimming: 0 bases; J trimming: 0 bases; junction bases outside the gene matches: 4. There are 16 residues in the CDR3. The part of the CDR3 DNA that was read is TGTGCCTGGAGTCTGCGCTGGGGGGGAAACCAAGACACCCAGTAC. Translated, it gives CAWSLRWGGNQDTQY. The whole CDR3 protein is CAWSLRWGGNQDTQYF.

Note on this clone: Any gene name here is a mouse gene name. Coverage ceases 1 residue before the CDR3 finishes, and the germline J gene fills in the end. The V and J genes are TRBV17 and TRBJ1-4; no clear D. V was trimmed by 0 bases and J by 2 bases, leaving 10 bases between them. The CDR3 is 16 amino acids. Germline CDR1 reads MNHDT; CDR2 reads YYDKIL. The CDR3 spells CASSRDRAVSNERLFF. Incomplete CDR3 DNA: TGTGCTAGCAGTAGAGATAGAGCAGTGTCCAACGAAAGATTATTT.

To note about this clone: Gene and germline names: mouse. The sequenced fragment ends 1 residue before the CDR3 boundary, so the rest is inferred from the germline J gene. This chain uses TRBV14 with TRBJ2-7; D is possibly TRBD1 (6 bases). Germline CDR1 reads SGHDT; CDR2 reads FRDEAV. The CDR3 has 15 amino acids. The V end was cut by 1 base, the J end by 0 bases, with 11 bases between. CDR3 region: CASSFRQGSSYEQYF. The CDR3 bases that were read are TGTGCCAGCAGTTTCAGGCAGGGGAGCTCCTATGAACAGTAC. The whole variable domain, filled in from reference TRBV14 and TRBJ2-7, reads EAGVTQSPRYAVLQEGQAVSFWCDPISGHDTLYWYQQPRDQGPQLLVYFRDEAVIDNSQLPSDRFSAVRPKGTNSTLKIQSAKQGDTATYLCASSFRQGSSYEQYFGPGTRLTVL.

As to this clone: Gene names follow the mouse nomenclature. The read ends 1 residue before the CDR3 terminus; that terminus is restored from the germline J gene. This chain joins TRBV12-1 and TRBJ1-1; D may be TRBD1 (6 bases). V was clipped by 0 bases and J by 4 bases, with 11 bases between them. CDR3 size: 14 residues. CDR1 SGHSN and CDR2 HYEKVE come from the germline V gene. The CDR3 reads CASSLERGLTEVFF. The CDR3 DNA, read in part, is TGTGCCAGCTCTCTCGAACGGGGGCTCACAGAAGTCTTC. The whole variable domain, remainder taken from reference TRBV12-1 and TRBJ1-1, is DSGVVQSPRHIIKEKGGRSVLTCIPISGHSNVVWYQQTLGKELKFLIQHYEKVERDKGFLPSRFSVQQFDDYHSEMNMSALELEDSAMYFCASSLERGLTEVFFGKGTRLTVV.

As concerns this clone: The genes are named according to mouse. The read halts 1 residue ahead of the CDR3 end, with the missing end drawn from the germline J gene. The rearrangement links TRBV13-1 to TRBJ2-7; 10 bases map to TRBD2. Trimming removed 0 bases from V and 8 bases from J; junction bases left unmatched: 2. The CDR3 length is 13 residues. In germline, CDR1 is NSHNY, CDR2 SYGAGN. The sequenced part of the CDR3 DNA is TGTGCCAGCAGTGATGCGGGACTGGGGAAACAGTAC. Amino acid sequence: CASSDAGLGKQY. The full-length CDR3 reads as CASSDAGLGKQYF.

To note about this clone: The genes and germline here are from mouse. The read terminates 1 residue before the CDR3 end, so the remaining end is supplied by the germline J gene. V usage is TRBV19 and J usage is TRBJ1-1; D is unresolved. The CDR3 is 11 amino acids. Germline CDR1 is FNHDT and CDR2 is SITEND (reference sequence). V was pared by 4 bases and J by 6 bases, with 7 bases between. The CDR3 reads CASSAQPEVFF. Partial CDR3 DNA: TGTGCCAGCAGTGCCCAACCAGAAGTCTTC. Complete variable domain (other parts from reference TRBV19 and TRBJ1-1): GGIITQTPKFLIGQEGQKLTLKCQQNFNHDTMYWYRQDSGKGLRLIYYSITENDLQKGDLSEGYDASREKKSSFSLTVTSAQKNEMAVFLCASSAQPEVFFGKGTRLTVV.

With respect to this clone: The genes are named according to mouse. The missing CDR3 end, 1 residue past where the read stops, is filled in from the germline J gene. V usage is TRBV12-2 and J usage is TRBJ2-3; D is possibly TRBD2 (7 bases). The CDR3 covers 15 residues. Trimming cost V 0 bases and J 0 bases, with 9 bases left between them. Germline CDR1 reads SGHLS; CDR2 reads HYDKME. The sequenced part of the CDR3 DNA is TGTGCCAGCTCTCTCGAGGGGGGGAGTGCAGAAACGCTGTAT. This encodes CASSLEGGSAETLY. The full-length CDR3 reads as CASSLEGGSAETLYF.

Points on this clone: Gene names are mouse gene names. The CDR3 end is not reached by the read, which stops 1 residue before it; the germline J gene fills it in. This rearrangement joins TRBV13-2 to TRBJ2-7, with D tentatively TRBD1 (5 bases). Germline V lookup: CDR1 NNHNN, CDR2 SYGAGS (reference sequence). The germline V and J ends were trimmed by 0 bases and 4 bases, with 8 bases remaining between them. The CDR3 runs to 13 residues. This CDR3 is CASGDAEGYEQYF. CDR3 DNA (partial): TGTGCCAGCGGTGATGCAGAGGGGTATGAACAGTAC.

As for this clone: Genes and germline come from the mouse. The read is 1 residue too short to cover the CDR3 end, so that end is filled in from the germline J gene. The V call is TRBV19, the J call TRBJ1-2; TRBD1 agrees at 9 bases. CDR3 size: 15 residues. The V and J ends lost 5 bases and 0 bases, in that order; junction bases with no gene match: 5. The germline gives CDR1 FNHDT, CDR2 SITEND (reference sequence). The covered CDR3 bases are TGTGCCAGCAGCCTTAGACAGGGGGCAAACTCCGACTACACC. It encodes CASSLRQGANSDYT. The entire CDR3 sequence reads CASSLRQGANSDYTF.

Points on this clone: Gene and germline names: mouse. The CDR3 is cut off 1 residue early in the read; its end comes from the germline J gene. The chain has TRBV2 and TRBJ2-2, with 8 bases matching TRBD2. J gave up 3 bases and V 0 bases, and 6 bases lay outside the gene matches. This CDR3 region has 17 residues. Germline V gene sequence: CDR1 LGHNA, CDR2 YSYQKL. The CDR3 bases that were read are TGTGCCAGCAGCCAAGAGAAGGGGGGGCAGGACACCGGGCAGCTCTAC. This encodes CASSQEKGGQDTGQLY. The CDR3 as a whole reads CASSQEKGGQDTGQLYF.